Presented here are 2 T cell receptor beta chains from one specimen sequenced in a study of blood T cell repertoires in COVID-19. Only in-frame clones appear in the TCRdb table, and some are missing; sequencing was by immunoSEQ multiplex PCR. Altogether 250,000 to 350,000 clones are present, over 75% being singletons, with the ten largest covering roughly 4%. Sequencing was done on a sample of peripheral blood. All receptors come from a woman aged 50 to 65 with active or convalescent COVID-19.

The DNA of the CDR3 is TGTGCCAGCAGCTTCCTCGGGACAGGGGGCGACTATGGCTACACCTTC. Protein product: CASSFLGTGGDYGYTF. The rearrangement uses TRBV11-2 and TRBJ1-2; 12 bases fit TRBD1. Germline CDR1 SGHAT, CDR2 FQNNGV. CDR3 size: 16 residues. With V trimmed by 3 bases and J by 3 bases, 5 bases remained unmatched.

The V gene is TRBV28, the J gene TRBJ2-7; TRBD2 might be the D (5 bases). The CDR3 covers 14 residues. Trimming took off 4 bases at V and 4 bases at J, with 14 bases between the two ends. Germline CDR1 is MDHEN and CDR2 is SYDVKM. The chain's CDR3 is CASSSKGEGYEQYF. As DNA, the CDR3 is TGTGCCAGCAGTTCAAAGGGAGAGGGTTACGAGCAGTACTTC.